This T cell receptor (beta chain) was recovered during a study of cytomegalovirus exposure and HLA in healthy donors. Use of 60 Vbeta and 13 Jbeta primers characterized the PCR. Profiled with immunoSEQ multiplex PCR; TCRdb holds only in-frame clones, not every one. The sample holds about 160,000 clones; roughly three quarters are singletons and the top ten take 3.5%. The CDR3 totals 11 residues. CDR1 is SGHTA, CDR2 FQGNSA, per germline. V lost 5 bases, J lost 6 bases, and 6 bases lay in between. The origin of this receptor is a human donor in good health. What was sequenced was PBMCs. The rearrangement links TRBV7-2 to TRBJ2-3; no clear D. Here the CDR3 DNA reads TGTGCCAGCAGCCCCAGGGATACGCAGTATTTT. Its translation is CASSPRDTQYF.